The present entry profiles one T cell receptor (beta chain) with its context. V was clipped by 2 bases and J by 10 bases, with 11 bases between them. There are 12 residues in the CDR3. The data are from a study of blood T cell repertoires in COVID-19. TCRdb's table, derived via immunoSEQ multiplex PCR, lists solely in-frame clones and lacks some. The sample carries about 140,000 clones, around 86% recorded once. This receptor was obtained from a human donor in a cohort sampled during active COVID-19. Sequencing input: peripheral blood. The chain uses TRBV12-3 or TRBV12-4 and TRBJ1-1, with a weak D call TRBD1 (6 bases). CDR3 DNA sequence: TGTGCCAGCAGTTTATGGCGGGGGGCAGCTTTCTTT. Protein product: CASSLWRGAAFF.